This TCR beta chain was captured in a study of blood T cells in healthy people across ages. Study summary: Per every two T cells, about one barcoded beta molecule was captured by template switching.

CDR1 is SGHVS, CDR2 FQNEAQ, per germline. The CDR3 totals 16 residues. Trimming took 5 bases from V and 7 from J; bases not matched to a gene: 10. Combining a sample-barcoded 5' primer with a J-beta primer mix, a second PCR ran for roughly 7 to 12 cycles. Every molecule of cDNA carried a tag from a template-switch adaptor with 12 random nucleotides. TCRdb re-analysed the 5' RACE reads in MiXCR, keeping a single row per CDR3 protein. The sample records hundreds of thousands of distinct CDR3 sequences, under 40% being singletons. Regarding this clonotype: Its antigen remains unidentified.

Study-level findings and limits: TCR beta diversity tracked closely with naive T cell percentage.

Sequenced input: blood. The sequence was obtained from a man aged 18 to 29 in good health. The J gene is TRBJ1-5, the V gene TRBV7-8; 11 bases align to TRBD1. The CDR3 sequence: CASSPRDRGLGQPQHF. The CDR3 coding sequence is TGTGCCAGCAGCCCCCGGGACAGGGGGTTGGGGCAGCCCCAGCATTTT.